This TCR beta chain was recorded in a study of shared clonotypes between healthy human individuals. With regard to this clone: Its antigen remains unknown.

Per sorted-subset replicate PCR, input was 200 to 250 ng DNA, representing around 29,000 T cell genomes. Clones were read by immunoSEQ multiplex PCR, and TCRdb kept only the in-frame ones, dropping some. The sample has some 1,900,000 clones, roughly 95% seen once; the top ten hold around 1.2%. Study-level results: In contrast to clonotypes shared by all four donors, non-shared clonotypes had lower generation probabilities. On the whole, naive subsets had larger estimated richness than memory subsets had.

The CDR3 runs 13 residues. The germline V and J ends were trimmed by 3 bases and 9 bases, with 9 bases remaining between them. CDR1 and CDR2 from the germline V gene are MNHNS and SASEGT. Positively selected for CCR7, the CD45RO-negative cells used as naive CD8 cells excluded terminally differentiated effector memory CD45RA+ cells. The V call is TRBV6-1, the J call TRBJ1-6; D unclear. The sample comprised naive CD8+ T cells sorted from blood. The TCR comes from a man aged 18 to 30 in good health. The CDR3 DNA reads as TGTGCCAGCAGTGAGGACCCACTTTCACCCCTCCACTTT. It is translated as CASSEDPLSPLHF.